This TCR beta chain was identified during a study of T cell repertoires in cytomegalovirus infection. Study observations and caveats: Dominant in the ex vivo response were TCR beta clonotypes restricted by HLA-C and specific for CMV.

As to this clonotype: Its antigen is as yet unknown.

This CDR3 spans 13 amino acids. Trimming removed 4 bases from V and 9 bases from J, with 13 bases in between. The germline V gene encodes CDR1 GTSNPN and CDR2 SVGIG (reference sequence). One entry per CDR3 protein, called by TCRdb with MiXCR from the reads. The profile shows hundreds of thousands of distinct CDR3 sequences, 33% of them singletons. The rearrangement uses TRBV30 and TRBJ1-6; D uncertain. Specimen: cultured PBMCs, collected from culture after CMV antigen stimulation. The receptor's source is a human donor in good health (CMV status not recorded). Some clones in this sample may be carry-over from other donors' samples. The CDR3 spells CAWTVIRGSPLHF. CDR3 DNA: TGTGCCTGGACGGTCATCCGGGGTTCACCCCTCCACTTT.